The subject of this entry is one T cell receptor beta chain. The entry originates in a study of T cells expressing NK-cell markers. Study as a whole: Source material for TCR beta repertoires consisted of sorted CD3+CD56+NKG2C+, CD3+CD56+NKG2C- and CD3+CD56-NKG2C+ T cells. Sequenced donors, eight in total, included seven who were HCMV-seropositive and one who was seronegative.

This CDR3 is 15 amino acids long. The germline V gene has CDR1 LNHDA and CDR2 SQIVND (reference sequence). TCR beta cDNA was generated via 5'RACE template switching incorporating UMIs. Each CDR3 protein gets one entry in TCRdb, which reprocessed the 5' RACE reads and gives no DNA. This sample's table reports 350,000 to 450,000 distinct CDR3 sequences. The receptor was derived from a man between 18 and 69 years old in good health. The V call is TRBV19, the J call TRBJ2-7. The material sequenced was blood T cells: a sorted CD56 or NKG2C T cell subset, CD4+ or CD8+ T cells, or bulk PBMC T cells (not recorded which). The CDR3 sequence is CASSKTSGSTYEQYF.